This TCR beta chain was captured in a study of cytomegalovirus exposure and HLA in healthy donors. About the research overall: From donors who were HLA-typed, an early data release held about 85 million unique TCRs.

General observations from the study: Presence/absence analyses assumed roughly uniform sequencing depth across donors.

J was trimmed by 3 bases and V by 0 bases; bases with no gene match: 7. The V gene's germline CDR1 is LNHNV and CDR2 YYDKDF (reference sequence). There are 17 residues in the CDR3. About this clone: The antigen is unknown.

In the PCR, 60 Vbeta and 13 Jbeta primers were used. Sequenced by immunoSEQ multiplex PCR; TCRdb stores in-frame clones only, minus some. The data contain 130,000 or so clones, roughly 89% of them singletons. Sequencing was performed on PBMCs. The J gene is TRBJ2-1, the V gene TRBV15; 8 bases agree with TRBD2. The receptor was isolated from a woman in her thirties in good health and CMV-seronegative. DNA for the CDR3: TGTGCCACCAGCAGAGATCAGACTAGCGAGATCTACAATGAGCAGTTCTTC. It codes for CATSRDQTSEIYNEQFF.